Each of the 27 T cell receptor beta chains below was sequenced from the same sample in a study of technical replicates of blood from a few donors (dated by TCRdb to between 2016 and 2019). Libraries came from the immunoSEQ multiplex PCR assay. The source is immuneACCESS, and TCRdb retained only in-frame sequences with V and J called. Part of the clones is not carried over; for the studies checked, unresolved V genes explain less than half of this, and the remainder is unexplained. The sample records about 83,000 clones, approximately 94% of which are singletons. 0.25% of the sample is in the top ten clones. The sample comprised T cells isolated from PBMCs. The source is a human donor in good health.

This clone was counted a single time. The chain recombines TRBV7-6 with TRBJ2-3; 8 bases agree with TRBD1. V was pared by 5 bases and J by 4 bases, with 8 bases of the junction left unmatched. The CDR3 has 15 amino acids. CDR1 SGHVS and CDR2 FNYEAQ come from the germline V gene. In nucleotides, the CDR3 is TGTGCCAGCAGCACCTCGGACAGGGAGTCAGATACGCAGTATTTT. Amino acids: CASSTSDRESDTQYF.

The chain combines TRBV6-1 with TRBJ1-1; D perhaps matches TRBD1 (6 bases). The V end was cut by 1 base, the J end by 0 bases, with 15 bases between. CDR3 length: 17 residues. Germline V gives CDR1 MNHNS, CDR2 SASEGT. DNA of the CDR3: TGTGCCAGCAGTGAAGAGGCACCGGGGACAATGAACACTGAAGCTTTCTTT. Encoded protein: CASSEEAPGTMNTEAFF.

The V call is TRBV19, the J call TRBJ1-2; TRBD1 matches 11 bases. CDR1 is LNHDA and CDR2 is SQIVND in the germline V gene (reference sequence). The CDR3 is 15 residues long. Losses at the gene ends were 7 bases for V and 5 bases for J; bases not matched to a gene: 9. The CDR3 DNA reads TGTGCCAGTACGAACCGCCGGGACAGGGGGTATGGCTACACCTTC. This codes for CASTNRRDRGYGYTF. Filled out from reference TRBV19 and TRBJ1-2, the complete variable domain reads DGGITQSPKYLFRKEGQNVTLSCEQNLNHDAMYWYRQDPGQGLRLIYYSQIVNDFQKGDIAEGYSVSREKKESFPLTVTSAQKNPTAFYLCASTNRRDRGYGYTFGSGTRLTVV.

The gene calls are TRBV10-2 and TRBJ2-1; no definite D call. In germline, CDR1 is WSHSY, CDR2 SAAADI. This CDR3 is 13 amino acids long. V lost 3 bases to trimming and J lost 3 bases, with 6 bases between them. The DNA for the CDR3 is TGCGCCAGCAGTGAACAGATCTACAATGAGCAGTTCTTC. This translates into CASSEQIYNEQFF.

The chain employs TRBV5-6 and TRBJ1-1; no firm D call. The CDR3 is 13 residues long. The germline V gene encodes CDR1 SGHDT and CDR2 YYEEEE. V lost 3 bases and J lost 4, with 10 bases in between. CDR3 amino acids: CASSSRRRTEAFF. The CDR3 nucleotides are TGTGCCAGCAGCTCGCGGAGACGCACTGAAGCTTTCTTT.

DNA of the CDR3: TGTGCCAGCAGCCTATGGGACAGGGACTATGGCTACACCTTC. This translates into CASSLWDRDYGYTF. The chain employs TRBV28 and TRBJ1-2; 9 bases agree with TRBD1. This CDR3 has 14 amino acids. Looked up from germline, CDR1 is MDHEN and CDR2 is SYDVKM. J gave up 3 bases and V 6 bases, and 5 bases lay outside the gene matches.

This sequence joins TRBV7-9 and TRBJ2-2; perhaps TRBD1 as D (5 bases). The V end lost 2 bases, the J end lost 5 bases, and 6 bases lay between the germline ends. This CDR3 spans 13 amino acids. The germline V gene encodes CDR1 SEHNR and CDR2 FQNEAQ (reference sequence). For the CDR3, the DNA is TGTGCCAGCAGCTTACAGGGAACCGGGGAGCTGTTTTTT. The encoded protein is CASSLQGTGELFF.

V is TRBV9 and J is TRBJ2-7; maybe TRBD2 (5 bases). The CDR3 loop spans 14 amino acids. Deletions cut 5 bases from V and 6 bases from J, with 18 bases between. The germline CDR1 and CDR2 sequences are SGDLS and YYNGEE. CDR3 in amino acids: CASSASYPSGEQYF. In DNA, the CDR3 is TGTGCCAGCAGTGCCTCATATCCGAGCGGCGAGCAGTACTTC.

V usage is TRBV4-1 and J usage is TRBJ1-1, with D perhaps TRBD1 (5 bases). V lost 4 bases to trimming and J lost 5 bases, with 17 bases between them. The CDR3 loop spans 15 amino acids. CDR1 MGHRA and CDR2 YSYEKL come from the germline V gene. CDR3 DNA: TGCGCCAGCAGCCCAGAACGGGGGGAGTTGACTGAAGCTTTCTTT. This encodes CASSPERGELTEAFF.

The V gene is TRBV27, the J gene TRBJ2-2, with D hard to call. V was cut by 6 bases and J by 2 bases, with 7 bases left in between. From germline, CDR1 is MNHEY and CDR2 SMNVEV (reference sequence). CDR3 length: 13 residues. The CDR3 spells CASRPVNTGELFF. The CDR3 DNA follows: TGTGCCAGCAGACCAGTAAACACCGGGGAGCTGTTTTTT.

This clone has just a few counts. The CDR3: CASRKQATTNEKLFF. In DNA, the CDR3 is TGTGCCAGTAGGAAACAGGCTACAACTAATGAAAAACTGTTTTTT. The rearrangement uses TRBV19 and TRBJ1-4, with D perhaps matching TRBD1 (5 bases). In germline, CDR1 is LNHDA, CDR2 SQIVND (reference sequence). Trimming left V 6 bases short and J 0 bases short, with 11 bases between. The CDR3 loop spans 15 amino acids.

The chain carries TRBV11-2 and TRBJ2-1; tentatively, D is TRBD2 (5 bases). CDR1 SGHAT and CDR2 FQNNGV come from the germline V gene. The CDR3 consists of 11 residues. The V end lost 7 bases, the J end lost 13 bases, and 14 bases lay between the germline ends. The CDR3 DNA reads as TGTGCCAGCATCAGGAGGCAATATCAGTTCTTC. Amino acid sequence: CASIRRQYQFF.

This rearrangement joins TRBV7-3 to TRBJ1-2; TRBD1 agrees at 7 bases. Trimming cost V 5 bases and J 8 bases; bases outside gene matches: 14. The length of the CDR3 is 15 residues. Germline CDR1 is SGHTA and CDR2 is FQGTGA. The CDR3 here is CASSPQPGQWEGYTF. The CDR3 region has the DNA TGTGCCAGCAGCCCGCAACCGGGACAGTGGGAAGGCTACACCTTC.

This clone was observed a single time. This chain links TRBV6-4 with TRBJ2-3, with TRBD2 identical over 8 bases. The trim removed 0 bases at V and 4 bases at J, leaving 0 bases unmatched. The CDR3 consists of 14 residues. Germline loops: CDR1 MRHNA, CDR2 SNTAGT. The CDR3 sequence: CASSDSGGADTQYF. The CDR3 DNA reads TGTGCCAGCAGTGACTCCGGGGGGGCAGATACGCAGTATTTT.

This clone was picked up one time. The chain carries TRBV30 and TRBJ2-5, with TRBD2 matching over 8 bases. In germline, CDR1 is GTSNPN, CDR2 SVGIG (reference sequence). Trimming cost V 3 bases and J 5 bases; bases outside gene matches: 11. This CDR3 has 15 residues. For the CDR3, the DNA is TGTGCCTGGAGCCCGTCCGGGACTAGTTACGAGACCCAGTACTTC. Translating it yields CAWSPSGTSYETQYF. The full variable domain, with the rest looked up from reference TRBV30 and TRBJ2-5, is SQTIHQWPATLVQPVGSPLSLECTVEGTSNPNLYWYRQAAGRGLQLLFYSVGIGQISSEVPQNLSASRPQDRQFILSSKKLLLSDSGFYLCAWSPSGTSYETQYFGPGTRLLVL.

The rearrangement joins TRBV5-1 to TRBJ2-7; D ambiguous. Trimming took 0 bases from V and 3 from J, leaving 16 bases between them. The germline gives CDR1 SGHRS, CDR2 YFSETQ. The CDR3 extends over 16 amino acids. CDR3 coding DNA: TGCGCCAGCAGCTTGGCCGAAATTGGCCTTAACTACGAGCAGTACTTC. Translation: CASSLAEIGLNYEQYF.

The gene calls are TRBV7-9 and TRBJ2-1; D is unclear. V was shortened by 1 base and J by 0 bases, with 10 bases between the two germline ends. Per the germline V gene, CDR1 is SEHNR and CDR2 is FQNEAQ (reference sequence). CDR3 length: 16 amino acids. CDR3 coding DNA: TGTGCCAGCAGCTTAGGGCTAGGAAGCTCCTACAATGAGCAGTTCTTC. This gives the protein CASSLGLGSSYNEQFF.

This CDR3 is CASSAADTQYF. CDR3 coding DNA: TGTGCCAGCAGTGCCGCAGATACGCAGTATTTT. This sequence joins TRBV6-4 and TRBJ2-3; D unresolved. Germline assignment: CDR1 MRHNA and CDR2 SNTAGT. Trimming removed 4 bases at V and 4 bases at J, with 3 bases between. The CDR3 sequence is 11 residues long.

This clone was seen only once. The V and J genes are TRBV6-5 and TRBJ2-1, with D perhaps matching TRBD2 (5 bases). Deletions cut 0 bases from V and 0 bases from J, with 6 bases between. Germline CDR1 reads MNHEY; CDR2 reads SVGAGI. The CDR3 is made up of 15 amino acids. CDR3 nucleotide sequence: TGTGCCAGCAGTTACTCAGGGAGCTCCTACAATGAGCAGTTCTTC. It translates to CASSYSGSSYNEQFF.

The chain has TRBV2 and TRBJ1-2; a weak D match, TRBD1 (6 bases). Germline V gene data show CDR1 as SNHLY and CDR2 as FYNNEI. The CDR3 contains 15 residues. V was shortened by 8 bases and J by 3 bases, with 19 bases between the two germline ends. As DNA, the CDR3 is TGTGCCAGCTCGGGAGGCCAGGGGCCCTACTATGGCTACACCTTC. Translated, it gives CASSGGQGPYYGYTF.

The CDR3 sequence is CASSPGQLYEQYF. The CDR3 DNA follows: TGTGCCAGCAGTCCCGGACAGCTCTACGAGCAGTACTTC. This sequence joins TRBV7-6 and TRBJ2-7; possibly TRBD1 for D (6 bases). Per germline, CDR1 SGHVS and CDR2 FNYEAQ. The CDR3 totals 13 residues. Trimming pared 6 bases from V and 3 bases from J, leaving 12 bases between.

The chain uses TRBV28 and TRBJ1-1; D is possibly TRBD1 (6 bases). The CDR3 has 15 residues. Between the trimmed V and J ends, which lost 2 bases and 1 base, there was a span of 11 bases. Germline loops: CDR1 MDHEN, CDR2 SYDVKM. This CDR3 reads CASSLRGLENTEAFF. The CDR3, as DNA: TGTGCCAGCAGTTTAAGGGGGTTGGAGAACACTGAAGCTTTCTTT.

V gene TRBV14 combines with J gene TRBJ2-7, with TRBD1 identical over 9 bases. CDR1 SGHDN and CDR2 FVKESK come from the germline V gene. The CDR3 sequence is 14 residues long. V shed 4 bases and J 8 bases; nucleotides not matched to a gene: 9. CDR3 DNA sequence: TGTGCCAGCAGCCCTCCGGGACAGGGAGACAAGCAGTACTTC. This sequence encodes CASSPPGQGDKQYF.

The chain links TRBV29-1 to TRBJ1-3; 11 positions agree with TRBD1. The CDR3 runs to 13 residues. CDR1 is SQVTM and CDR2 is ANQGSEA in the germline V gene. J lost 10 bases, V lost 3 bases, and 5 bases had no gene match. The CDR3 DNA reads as TGCAGCGTTGATAGTGGGACAGGGGGAACCATATATTTT. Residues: CSVDSGTGGTIYF.

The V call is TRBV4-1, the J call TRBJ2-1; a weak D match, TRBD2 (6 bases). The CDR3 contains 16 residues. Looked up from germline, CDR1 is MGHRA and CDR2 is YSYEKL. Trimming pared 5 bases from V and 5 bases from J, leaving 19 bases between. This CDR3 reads CASSETGTEVHNEQFF. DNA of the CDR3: TGCGCCAGCAGCGAAACCGGGACTGAGGTGCACAATGAGCAGTTCTTC.

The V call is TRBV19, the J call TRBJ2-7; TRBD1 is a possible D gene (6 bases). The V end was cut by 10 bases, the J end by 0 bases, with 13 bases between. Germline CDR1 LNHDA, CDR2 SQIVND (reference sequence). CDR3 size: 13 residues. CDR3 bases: TGTGCCACCACCCGGGACAACTCCTACGAGCAGTACTTC. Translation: CATTRDNSYEQYF.

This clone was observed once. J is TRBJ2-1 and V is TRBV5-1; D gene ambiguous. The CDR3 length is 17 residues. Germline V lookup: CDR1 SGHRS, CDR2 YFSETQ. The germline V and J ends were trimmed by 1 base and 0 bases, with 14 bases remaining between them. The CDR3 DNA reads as TGCGCCAGCAGCTTGTTCCTTCTAGGCAGCTCCTACAATGAGCAGTTCTTC. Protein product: CASSLFLLGSSYNEQFF.